This T cell receptor beta chain was recorded in a study of blood T cell repertoires in COVID-19. Study-level information: The United States, Italy and Spain were the sources of the acute and convalescent COVID-19 samples. Sample material is recorded as cDNA or gDNA derived from T cells, B-cell-depleted T cells, or PBMCs.

Germline values: CDR1 ENHRY, CDR2 SYGVKD. Trimming took off 0 bases at V and 0 bases at J, with 12 bases between the two ends. CDR3 length: 16 residues. This clone has a single count. In the study's own analysis: Estimated nucleated cell counts came from reference gene primer amplification. Profiled with immunoSEQ multiplex PCR; TCRdb holds only in-frame clones, not every one. Clone size and V and J calls were adopted from that table, with D and trimming inferred from the DNA. The sample lists about 100,000 clones, 80% occurring once. The source material was peripheral blood. This receptor was taken from a man aged 70-80 years with active or convalescent COVID-19. The chain employs TRBV10-3 and TRBJ2-7, with D maybe TRBD1 (5 bases). CDR3 DNA sequence: TGTGCCATCAGTGAGTCGGTGGGGCGGACCTCCTACGAGCAGTACTTC. Translating it yields CAISESVGRTSYEQYF.